Listed below are T cell receptor beta chains from one sample, sequenced in a study of T cell changes during pregnancy in multiple sclerosis. TCRdb keeps only in-frame clones here, not all; method: immunoSEQ multiplex PCR. The table lists some 80,000 clones, about 90% of them singletons. The sequences come from peripheral blood, collected before pregnancy. The receptors originated from a female donor with multiple sclerosis, enrolled in a pregnancy study. The conserved cysteine and the conserved F or W are not part of the CDR3 here. D genes are given only for firm matches.

J | D | V | CDR3
TRBJ2-7 | TRBD1 | TRBV2 | ASDRTGVYEQY
TRBJ1-2 | TRBD1 | TRBV30 | ALDRPPTFELPGYT
TRBJ1-1 | NA | TRBV29-1 | SVWGLKAEAF
TRBJ1-4 | NA | TRBV15 | ATRAVANEKLF
TRBJ2-5 | NA | TRBV7-2 | ASSLDRRETQY
TRBJ2-2 | TRBD1 | TRBV15 | ATSRRRGHDTGELF
TRBJ2-1 | NA | TRBV6-6 | ASSYSDRPNEQF
TRBJ2-7 | TRBD1 | TRBV6-5 | ASSRDRDEQY
TRBJ2-3 | NA | TRBV5-1 | ASSREVVGDTQY
TRBJ2-5 | NA | TRBV5-1 | ASSATVGETQY
TRBJ2-2 | NA | TRBV5-4 | ASSLSGGAGGELF
TRBJ1-1 | TRBD1 | TRBV14 | ASSHDRGTVWSTEAF
TRBJ1-2 | TRBD1 | TRBV19 | ASRDRAEPANYGYT
TRBJ2-7 | NA | TRBV5-3 | ARSLVEQY
TRBJ2-4 | TRBD2 | TRBV7-3 | ASSLRGGSHIQY
TRBJ2-3 | TRBD2 | TRBV6-4 | ASSDWGGSQDTQY
TRBJ2-7 | NA | TRBV5-1 | ASSLAGRSSYEQY
TRBJ1-3 | NA | TRBV11-2 | ASSSEGTIY
TRBJ2-2 | NA | TRBV9 | ASSPKPIGRGGGELF
TRBJ1-1 | NA | TRBV19 | ASILGGNTEAF
TRBJ1-1 | NA | TRBV11-2 | ASSPLAGEAF
TRBJ1-2 | NA | TRBV21-1 | ASPRQGRIDYGYT
TRBJ2-4 | NA | TRBV11-2 | ASSLEGVLAKNIQY
TRBJ1-6 | NA | TRBV5-1 | ASSFGVSLSSYNSPLH
TRBJ2-7 | NA | TRBV27 | ASSPHRRGLLTSSSYEQY
TRBJ2-5 | NA | TRBV21-1 | ASSKPAGDLGETQY
TRBJ2-5 | NA | TRBV11-2 | ASSHVLGGAQETQY
TRBJ2-7 | TRBD1 | TRBV5-1 | ASSVDSSGQKSYEQY
TRBJ2-2 | TRBD2 | TRBV2 | ASSIPVKTSGDGTGELF
TRBJ1-2 | NA | TRBV11-2 | ASSSSLGTLYGYT
TRBJ1-1 | NA | TRBV4-1 | ASSQGAVTEAF
TRBJ2-3 | TRBD2 | TRBV7-9 | ASSLVGLAVTDTQY
TRBJ2-1 | TRBD2 | TRBV9 | ASSPPGLAYNEQF
TRBJ1-6 | TRBD1 | TRBV6-5 | ASSSPRTGGNSPLH
TRBJ2-1 | TRBD1 | TRBV5-1 | ASSSGTGTYNEQF
TRBJ1-5 | NA | TRBV5-6 | ASSLGQGGASNQPQH
TRBJ2-5 | TRBD2 | TRBV5-1 | ASSSGLAGGTQETQY
TRBJ2-3 | NA | TRBV9 | ASSVGGDSTDTQY
TRBJ1-2 | NA | TRBV2 | ASIRHPDGYT
TRBJ2-1 | TRBD2 | TRBV7-7 | ASSQGLVNEQF
TRBJ2-5 | TRBD1 | TRBV5-5 | ASSLRDRQSGETQY
TRBJ1-1 | TRBD1 | TRBV6-1 | ASSRGRFEAF
TRBJ1-6 | NA | TRBV7-9 | ASSYAQERRSYNSPLH
TRBJ2-5 | NA | TRBV7-6 | ASSLQSLGAGETQY
TRBJ2-3 | NA | TRBV11-3 | ASSPSRGGRTDTQY
TRBJ2-5 | NA | TRBV5-1 | ASSLFLDVHGSSETQY
TRBJ2-4 | NA | TRBV2 | ASSELGESTAKNIQY
TRBJ1-1 | NA | TRBV14 | ASSQESTGYINTEAF
TRBJ2-7 | NA | TRBV29-1 | SALTGYEQY
TRBJ1-2 | NA | TRBV27 | ASSLSGTNGYT
TRBJ1-4 | TRBD1 | TRBV19 | ASRPTGGLLKTNEKLF